This entry lists 27 T cell receptor beta chains sequenced from one sample in a study of Ad26.COV2.S vaccination and SARS-CoV-2 variants. The data were produced by immunoSEQ multiplex PCR, yet TCRdb's version contains in-frame clones alone and is incomplete. Here the sample spans about 350,000 clones, roughly 87% being singletons. Stated treatment: 15 to 20 received Ad26.COV2.S at low or high dose, single or two shots; 5 received placebo; per-sample allocation not given. Samples came from day 63 after the first vaccine or placebo injection. Material: peripheral blood, obtained in a trial of Ad26.COV2.S vaccine versus placebo. These receptors were taken from a person between 18 and 59 years old who received the Ad26.COV2.S COVID-19 vaccine or a placebo.

J is TRBJ2-2 and V is TRBV25-1, with a possible D match to TRBD2 (5 bases). Germline CDR1 is MGHDK and CDR2 is SYGVNS. The CDR3 extends over 12 amino acids. V was shortened by 6 bases and J by 6 bases, with 8 bases between the two germline ends. CDR3 nucleotide sequence: TGTGCCAGCAGGAGCGGTCCCGGGGAGCTGTTTTTT. This sequence encodes CASRSGPGELFF. The full variable domain, in which reference TRBV25-1 and TRBJ2-2 provide the parts outside the CDR3, is EADIYQTPRYLVIGTGKKITLECSQTMGHDKMYWYQQDPGMELHLIHYSYGVNSTEKGDLSSESTVSRIRTEHFPLTLESARPSHTSQYLCASRSGPGELFFGEGSRLTVL.

V gene TRBV6-5 combines with J gene TRBJ1-1, with D maybe TRBD1 (6 bases). V lost 6 bases and J 5 bases, leaving 10 bases between the germline ends. Germline-derived CDR1 and CDR2 are MNHEY and SVGAGI. The CDR3 runs to 12 residues. CDR3 in DNA: TGTGCCAGCAGCCCCGACAGGACTGAAGCTTTCTTT. Amino acids: CASSPDRTEAFF.

The chain employs TRBV5-4 and TRBJ1-2; unclear D gene. CDR3 length: 17 residues. Germline assignment: CDR1 SGHNT and CDR2 YYREEE (reference sequence). V was cut by 6 bases and J by 0 bases, with 21 bases left in between. The CDR3 nucleotides are TGTGCCAGCACCGTTGGCGCAGGCGATCCTGCTAACTATGGCTACACCTTC. Translating gives CASTVGAGDPANYGYTF.

The chain is built from TRBV3-1 (or the pseudogene TRBV3-2) and TRBJ1-2; D is uncertain. V was clipped by 1 base and J by 6 bases, with 12 bases between them. From germline, CDR1 is LGHDT and CDR2 YNNKEL (reference sequence). The CDR3 loop spans 14 amino acids. The DNA for the CDR3 is TGTGCCAGCAGCCAAGTTGGGGAGGCTCATGGCTACACCTTC. It yields the protein CASSQVGEAHGYTF.

This chain joins TRBV4-1 and TRBJ1-5; tentatively, D is TRBD1 (5 bases). Germline CDR1 and CDR2: MGHRA and YSYEKL. This CDR3 comprises 17 residues. Trimming stripped 3 bases from V and 3 bases from J, with 18 bases between. The CDR3 sequence is CASSHHLARGVNQPQHF. CDR3 coding DNA: TGCGCCAGCAGCCATCATCTCGCGAGAGGGGTCAATCAGCCCCAGCATTTT.

The chain uses TRBV29-1 and TRBJ2-2; 11 bases map to TRBD1. CDR1 and CDR2 (germline): SQVTM, ANQGSEA. The CDR3 covers 14 residues. Trimming removed 6 bases from V and 5 bases from J; junction bases left unmatched: 5. The CDR3 sequence: CSVQDRGPTGELFF. The CDR3 region has the DNA TGCAGCGTCCAGGACAGGGGGCCTACCGGGGAGCTGTTTTTT.

V and J are TRBV18 and TRBJ2-3; a possible D gene is TRBD2 (6 bases). The CDR3 covers 16 residues. Germline-derived CDR1 and CDR2 are KGHSH and LQKENI. V gave up 1 base and J gave up 2 bases, with 13 bases separating them. This chain's CDR3 is CASSPRWGGATDTQYF. The CDR3 coding sequence is TGTGCCAGCTCACCACGTTGGGGAGGAGCCACAGATACGCAGTATTTT.

This clone was observed a few times. This chain connects TRBV4-2 to TRBJ1-1; unclear D gene. The germline V gene encodes CDR1 LGHNA and CDR2 YNFKEQ. The CDR3 has 16 amino acids. The V end was cut by 1 base, the J end by 2 bases, with 14 bases between. In DNA, the CDR3 is TGTGCCAGCAGCCAAGCCAAGTGGGTGGGAAACACTGAAGCTTTCTTT. Residues: CASSQAKWVGNTEAFF.

V gene TRBV4-1 combines with J gene TRBJ2-5; 7 nucleotides line up with TRBD2. CDR1 and CDR2 from the germline V gene are MGHRA and YSYEKL. V was clipped by 0 bases and J by 0 bases; unmatched bases: 10. The CDR3 contains 18 residues. The CDR3 loop reads CASSQDSGGVAYQETQYF. CDR3 nucleotide sequence: TGCGCCAGCAGCCAAGACTCGGGGGGAGTAGCGTACCAAGAGACCCAGTACTTC.

This chain links TRBV9 with TRBJ2-7; possible D gene TRBD1, 5 bases. Germline assignment: CDR1 SGDLS and CDR2 YYNGEE. The V end lost 4 bases, the J end lost 0 bases, and 8 bases lay between the germline ends. The CDR3 has 13 amino acids. CDR3 amino acids: CASSTDSSYEQYF. CDR3 bases: TGTGCCAGCAGCACAGACAGCTCCTACGAGCAGTACTTC.

V and J are TRBV7-6 and TRBJ2-7; tentatively, D is TRBD1 or TRBD2 (5 bases each). Trimming pared 2 bases from V and 6 bases from J, leaving 17 bases between. The germline V gene encodes CDR1 SGHVS and CDR2 FNYEAQ. The CDR3 runs to 15 residues. The CDR3 here is CASSLSREGLGEQYF. For the CDR3, the DNA is TGTGCCAGCAGCTTAAGTCGAGAGGGGCTCGGCGAGCAGTACTTC.

The V gene is TRBV19, the J gene TRBJ2-7; 10 positions agree with TRBD1. Germline CDR1 and CDR2: LNHDA and SQIVND (reference sequence). Germline trimming cut 5 bases from V and 4 bases from J; bases unmatched to any gene: 5. The CDR3 has 14 residues. Here the CDR3 DNA reads TGTGCCAGTAGTCTGGGGACAGGGGAATACGAGCAGTACTTC. Translating it yields CASSLGTGEYEQYF.

This clone was seen just once. The rearrangement uses TRBV5-1 and TRBJ2-1; possible D gene TRBD2, 5 bases. Germline CDR1 and CDR2: SGHRS and YFSETQ. This CDR3 region has 15 residues. Trimming stripped 1 base from V and 3 bases from J, with 11 bases between. The CDR3 DNA is TGCGCCAGCAGCTTGATACAGCGGATCTACAATGAGCAGTTCTTC. Protein: CASSLIQRIYNEQFF.

The chain recombines TRBV6-2 or TRBV6-3 with TRBJ1-5; tentatively, D is TRBD1 (6 bases). The V end lost 0 bases, the J end lost 4 bases, and 13 bases lay between the germline ends. Germline lookup yields CDR1 MNHEY and CDR2 SVGEGT. The CDR3 runs 16 residues. This chain's CDR3 is CASSYSTGAYNQPQHF. The CDR3 DNA reads as TGTGCCAGCAGTTACTCGACGGGGGCCTATAATCAGCCCCAGCATTTT.

The rearrangement joins TRBV29-1 to TRBJ1-1, with 12 bases that match TRBD1. V lost 2 bases, J lost 5 bases, and 9 bases stayed unmatched. CDR1 and CDR2 from the germline V gene are SQVTM and ANQGSEA. The CDR3 is 16 amino acids. The CDR3 region is CSVELRDRGRGTEAFF. CDR3 DNA sequence: TGCAGCGTTGAATTACGGGACAGGGGGCGCGGAACTGAAGCTTTCTTT.

The J gene is TRBJ2-2, the V gene TRBV11-2; a weak D match, TRBD1 (6 bases). This CDR3 has 15 amino acids. With 3 bases removed from V and 4 bases from J, the gap between germline ends came to 12 bases. CDR1 and CDR2 from the germline V gene are SGHAT and FQNNGV. CDR3 protein: CASSFAGERTGELFF. The CDR3 DNA is TGTGCCAGCAGCTTCGCAGGGGAACGCACCGGGGAGCTGTTTTTT.

This clone was observed a handful of times. The chain combines TRBV2 with TRBJ1-6, with TRBD1 matching over 8 bases. Trimming took 5 bases from V and 8 from J; bases not matched to a gene: 5. CDR3 length: 14 residues. Germline V gives CDR1 SNHLY, CDR2 FYNNEI. As DNA, the CDR3 is TGTGCCAGCAGTTTTGGGACAGGCGATTCACCCCTCCACTTT. This sequence encodes CASSFGTGDSPLHF. Full variable domain (missing parts from reference TRBV2 and TRBJ1-6): EPEVTQTPSHQVTQMGQEVILRCVPISNHLYFYWYRQILGQKVEFLVSFYNNEISEKSEIFDDQFSVERPDGSNFTLKIRSTKLEDSAMYFCASSFGTGDSPLHFGNGTRLTVT.

V gene TRBV7-9 combines with J gene TRBJ2-7, with 7 bases lining up with TRBD1. After removal of 7 bases from V and 2 bases from J, the junction contained 11 bases not matched to a gene. Germline CDR1 reads SEHNR; CDR2 reads FQNEAQ (reference sequence). The CDR3 has 15 amino acids. The CDR3 region has the DNA TGTGCCAGCACCTCAGTAAGGGACAGACCCTACGAGCAGTACTTC. Amino acids: CASTSVRDRPYEQYF.

The chain has TRBV7-3 and TRBJ2-5; the match to TRBD1 covers 7 bases. The V and J ends lost 1 base and 5 bases, in that order; junction bases with no gene match: 7. The V gene's germline CDR1 is SGHTA and CDR2 FQGTGA. The CDR3 length is 15 residues. The CDR3 bases are TGTGCCAGCAGCTTAAGGGCAGGGGGAAGGGAGACCCAGTACTTC. It translates to CASSLRAGGRETQYF.

V is TRBV5-5 and J is TRBJ2-7; 9 bases line up with TRBD1. Germline trimming cut 0 bases from V and 4 bases from J; bases unmatched to any gene: 5. Germline assignment: CDR1 SGHKS and CDR2 YYEKEE (reference sequence). The CDR3 has 15 residues. For the CDR3, the DNA is TGTGCCAGCAGCTTGGTAGGACAGGGGCATTACGAGCAGTACTTC. Encoded protein: CASSLVGQGHYEQYF.

This clone was detected once. The V call is TRBV19, the J call TRBJ1-1; TRBD1 might be the D (6 bases). V dropped 7 bases and J dropped 0 bases, with 15 bases sitting between them. The CDR3 runs 15 residues. Looked up from germline, CDR1 is LNHDA and CDR2 is SQIVND (reference sequence). CDR3 in DNA: TGTGCCAGTACCACAGGGTTTGTCATGAACACTGAAGCTTTCTTT. This gives the protein CASTTGFVMNTEAFF. The full variable domain, rest sourced from reference TRBV19 and TRBJ1-1, is DGGITQSPKYLFRKEGQNVTLSCEQNLNHDAMYWYRQDPGQGLRLIYYSQIVNDFQKGDIAEGYSVSREKKESFPLTVTSAQKNPTAFYLCASTTGFVMNTEAFFGQGTRLTVV.

The J gene is TRBJ2-7, the V gene TRBV24-1; 10 bases fit TRBD1. CDR1 is KGHDR, CDR2 SFDVKD, per germline. The CDR3 has 17 amino acids. The ends lost 4 bases at V and 1 base at J; junction bases unmatched: 9. The CDR3 coding sequence is TGTGCCACCAGTGACACCCCCGACAGGGGGCTTTCCTACGAGCAGTACTTC. Translated, it gives CATSDTPDRGLSYEQYF.

The chain links TRBV30 to TRBJ1-6; tentative D call: TRBD1 (6 bases). This CDR3 has 13 amino acids. V lost 3 bases, J lost 8 bases, and 11 bases lay in between. Germline V gene lookup returns CDR1 GTSNPN and CDR2 SVGIG (reference sequence). CDR3 nucleotide sequence: TGTGCCTGGAGAGCAGGGGAGGATTCACCCCTCCACTTT. Translation gives CAWRAGEDSPLHF.

This clone came up once. This chain joins TRBV7-2 and TRBJ2-6, with 9 bases aligning to TRBD2. The CDR3 extends over 17 amino acids. Germline values: CDR1 SGHTA, CDR2 FQGNSA. The V and J ends lost 1 base and 2 bases, in that order; junction bases with no gene match: 3. The CDR3 sequence is CASSLGGGVTGANVLTF. The CDR3 region has the DNA TGTGCCAGCAGCTTAGGCGGGGGGGTGACTGGGGCCAACGTCCTGACTTTC.

The chain couples TRBV3-1 (or the pseudogene TRBV3-2) to TRBJ1-1; 8 nucleotides align to TRBD1. Looked up from germline, CDR1 is LGHDT and CDR2 is YNNKEL (reference sequence). The CDR3 runs to 13 residues. With V trimmed by 5 bases and J by 5 bases, 4 bases remained unmatched. DNA of the CDR3: TGTGCCAGCAGCTACAGGGGGGATACTGAAGCTTTCTTT. It yields the protein CASSYRGDTEAFF.

The rearrangement joins TRBV4-3 to TRBJ1-2; no clear D. Trimming pared 0 bases from V and 3 bases from J, leaving 14 bases between. Germline V gives CDR1 LGHNA, CDR2 YSLEER. The CDR3 length is 16 residues. The CDR3: CASSQERGVLYYGYTF. The CDR3 nucleotides read TGCGCCAGCAGCCAAGAACGTGGGGTCTTATACTATGGCTACACCTTC.

This clone was detected once. CDR3 in DNA: TGTGCCAGCAGACCAGATCCGCATTCTAACTATGGCTACACCTTC. Translating gives CASRPDPHSNYGYTF. V and J are TRBV11-2 and TRBJ1-2; D is unresolved. This CDR3 is built from 15 residues. Germline V gene lookup returns CDR1 SGHAT and CDR2 FQNNGV. The V and J ends lost 6 bases and 0 bases respectively, with 14 bases between them.